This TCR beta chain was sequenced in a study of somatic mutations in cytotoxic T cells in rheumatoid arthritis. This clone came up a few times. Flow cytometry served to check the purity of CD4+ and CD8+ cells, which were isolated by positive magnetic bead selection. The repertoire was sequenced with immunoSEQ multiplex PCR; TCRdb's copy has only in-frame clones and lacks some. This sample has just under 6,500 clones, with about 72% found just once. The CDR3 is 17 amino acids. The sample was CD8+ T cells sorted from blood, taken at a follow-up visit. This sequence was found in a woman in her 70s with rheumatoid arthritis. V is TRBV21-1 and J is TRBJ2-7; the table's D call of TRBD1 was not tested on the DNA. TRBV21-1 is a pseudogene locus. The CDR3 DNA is TGTGCCAGCAGCAAACTTTCAGGGCCCCCTCTCTCCTACGAGCAGTACTTC. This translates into CASSKLSGPPLSYEQYF.